The present T cell receptor (beta chain) was sequenced within a study of cytomegalovirus exposure and HLA in healthy donors. Study-wide points: In a later analysis, common viral pathogens appeared linked to several of the most significant clusters.

The CDR3 runs to 14 residues. Germline CDR1 MNHNS, CDR2 SASEGT. V gave up 2 bases and J gave up 6 bases, with 14 bases separating them. Concerning this clone itself: What it recognizes is unknown.

PCR was performed using 60 Vbeta and 13 Jbeta primers. Here immunoSEQ multiplex PCR was the method, and the copy in TCRdb shows in-frame clones only, minus some. The sample shows roughly 99,000 clones, over 70% of them seen only once. Sequenced material: PBMCs. This chain links TRBV6-1 with TRBJ2-7, with D possibly TRBD1 on 6 matching bases. This TCR was recovered from a man aged 25 to 40 in good health and CMV-seronegative. For the CDR3, the DNA is TGTGCCAGCAGTGAAAGGCCAGGGGAAGGCGAGCAGTACTTC. It is translated as CASSERPGEGEQYF.